One and the same sample provided the 24 T cell receptor beta chains below, sequenced in a study of T cells after yellow fever vaccination. A single record per CDR3 protein comes from TCRdb applying MiXCR to the 5' RACE reads. This repertoire shows around 550,000 distinct CDR3 sequences, under 25% found once; its top ten account for approximately 15%. The input for sequencing was PBMCs, taken 15 days after the yellow fever booster vaccination. These receptors were taken from a man aged 25 to 40 who received the YFV17D yellow fever vaccine.

This clonotype has a handful of counts. The chain uses TRBV10-3 and TRBJ1-6, with no clear D. Trimming took 6 bases from V and 3 from J, leaving 6 bases between them. This CDR3 has 13 amino acids. Germline assignment: CDR1 ENHRY and CDR2 SYGVKD. The CDR3 sequence: CAIRGNYNSPLHF. The CDR3 nucleotides are TGTGCCATCAGGGGGAACTATAATTCACCCCTCCACTTT.

The chain employs TRBV5-6 and TRBJ2-3; possibly TRBD1 for D (5 bases). CDR1 and CDR2 from the germline V gene are SGHDT and YYEEEE. This CDR3 has 16 amino acids. Trimming removed 4 bases at V and 6 bases at J, with 21 bases between. The CDR3 reads CASSPARVFVWDTQYF. For the CDR3, the DNA is TGTGCCAGCAGCCCGGCCAGGGTGTTTGTTTGGGATACGCAGTATTTT.

In this sample, this clonotype turned up a few times. The genes are TRBV7-2 and TRBJ2-4, with 9 bases aligning to TRBD1. Per the germline V gene, CDR1 is SGHTA and CDR2 is FQGNSA. The junction had 2 bases not matched to a gene; V was cut back by 5 bases and J by 0 bases. The CDR3 is 15 amino acids. CDR3 in DNA: TGTGCCAGCAGCCGGGGACAGGGAGCCAAAAACATTCAGTACTTC. Its translation is CASSRGQGAKNIQYF.

There are a few counts of this clonotype. The chain couples TRBV12-3 or TRBV12-4 to TRBJ2-5, with no clear D. The CDR3 runs 11 residues. Deletions cut 6 bases from V and 9 bases from J, with 11 bases between. The CDR3 DNA reads TGTGCCAGCAGCCCAGCTATGTCCCAGTACTTC. Amino acids: CASSPAMSQYF.

A few counts support this clonotype. The J gene is TRBJ2-3, the V gene TRBV11-2; possibly TRBD1 for D (6 bases). Germline assignment: CDR1 SGHAT and CDR2 FQNNGV. V was pared by 1 base and J by 5 bases, with 16 bases between. This CDR3 comprises 16 residues. CDR3 residues: CASSLGAGVFGDTQYF. Here the CDR3 DNA reads TGTGCCAGCAGCTTAGGGGCAGGGGTTTTTGGAGATACGCAGTATTTT. Based on the CDR3 plus reference TRBV11-2 and TRBJ2-3, the full variable domain is EAGVAQSPRYKIIEKRQSVAFWCNPISGHATLYWYQQILGQGPKLLIQFQNNGVVDDSQLPKDRFSAERLKGVDSTLKIQPAKLEDSAVYLCASSLGAGVFGDTQYFGPGTRLTVL.

The J gene is TRBJ1-4, the V gene TRBV7-8, with D perhaps TRBD1 (6 bases). Trimming left V 5 bases short and J 8 bases short, with 18 bases between. Germline lookup yields CDR1 SGHVS and CDR2 FQNEAQ. CDR3 length equals 15 residues. CDR3 in amino acids: CASSKSRGVREKLFF. In DNA form, the CDR3 reads TGTGCCAGCAGCAAAAGCAGGGGCGTTCGGGAAAAACTGTTTTTT.

The gene calls are TRBV3-1 and TRBJ2-1; TRBD2 matches 7 bases. After removal of 0 bases from V and 10 bases from J, the junction contained 12 bases not matched to a gene. CDR1 LGHDT and CDR2 YNNKEL come from the germline V gene (reference sequence). This CDR3 has 16 amino acids. The CDR3 DNA sequence: TGTGCCAGCAGCCAAGAGCGGACTAGTACCTTTGGGGAGCAGTTCTTC. This codes for CASSQERTSTFGEQFF.

The chain couples TRBV18 to TRBJ2-7; maybe TRBD2 (6 bases). This CDR3 is built from 16 residues. Germline V gene sequence: CDR1 KGHSH, CDR2 LQKENI. V shed 2 bases and J shed 3 bases, with 17 bases lying between them. CDR3 DNA sequence: TGTGCCAGCTCACCATCGGGGATAGCGGAGAACTACGAGCAGTACTTC. It is translated as CASSPSGIAENYEQYF. The complete variable domain, with remaining parts taken from reference TRBV18 and TRBJ2-7, reads NAGVMQNPRHLVRRRGQEARLRCSPMKGHSHVYWYRQLPEEGLKFMVYLQKENIIDESGMPKERFSAEFPKEGPSILRIQQVVRGDSAAYFCASSPSGIAENYEQYFGPGTRLTVT.

The chain couples TRBV20-1 to TRBJ2-7; weak D call: TRBD2 (6 bases). The CDR3 spans 12 residues. V lost 2 bases and J lost 2, with 7 bases in between. The germline V gene encodes CDR1 DFQATT and CDR2 SNEGSKA (reference sequence). The CDR3 sequence is CSARRTTYEQYF. The CDR3 DNA is TGCAGTGCTAGACGGACTACCTACGAGCAGTACTTC.

The chain couples TRBV4-1 to TRBJ2-5, with unresolved D. Trimming took 3 bases from V and 5 from J, leaving 10 bases between them. Germline V gene lookup returns CDR1 MGHRA and CDR2 YSYEKL. The CDR3 runs 13 residues. The CDR3 region is CASSQAIEETQYF. The CDR3 DNA is TGCGCCAGCAGCCAGGCGATAGAGGAGACCCAGTACTTC.

The chain employs TRBV6-4 and TRBJ1-1; maybe TRBD1 (5 bases). The CDR3 is 11 amino acids. Trimming took 8 bases from V and 4 from J, leaving 8 bases between them. In germline, CDR1 is MRHNA, CDR2 SNTAGT. The CDR3 sequence: CASQGPTEAFF. The CDR3 region has the DNA TGTGCCAGCCAGGGTCCCACTGAAGCTTTCTTT.

J is TRBJ2-5 and V is TRBV18; 9 bases align to TRBD1. The CDR3 totals 15 residues. Germline CDR1 reads KGHSH; CDR2 reads LQKENI. The V gene end was trimmed by 3 bases and the J gene end by 2 bases; junction bases not matched to a gene: 4. The CDR3 region has the DNA TGTGCCAGCTCACCCAGGACAGGGGAGCAAGAGACCCAGTACTTC. Protein product: CASSPRTGEQETQYF.

The V and J genes are TRBV19 and TRBJ2-7; D is possibly TRBD1 (9 bases). Germline V gives CDR1 LNHDA, CDR2 SQIVND (reference sequence). Trimming took 7 bases from V and 6 from J, leaving 19 bases between them. The CDR3 sequence is 14 residues long. The CDR3 region is CASTAGTGTSEQYF. The CDR3 nucleotides read TGTGCCAGTACCGCCGGGACAGGGACTAGCGAGCAGTACTTC.

The chain carries TRBV6-7 and TRBJ2-5, with D maybe TRBD2 (5 bases). TRBV6-7 is identified as an open reading frame with a role that is uncertain. The CDR3 is made up of 13 amino acids. The CDR3 bases are TGTCAAGCCAGCACTGGGAGTCGAGAGACCCAGTACTTC. This codes for CQASTGSRETQYF.

This clonotype was detected only a few times. The chain carries TRBV15 and TRBJ2-3; D may correspond to TRBD1 or TRBD2 (5 bases each). V was cut by 2 bases and J by 0 bases, with 12 bases left in between. Germline V gene sequence: CDR1 LNHNV, CDR2 YYDKDF (reference sequence). The CDR3 totals 16 residues. For the CDR3, the DNA is TGTGCCACCAGCAGAAGTGGGACGGGGAGCACAGATACGCAGTATTTT. Its translation: CATSRSGTGSTDTQYF.

The chain carries TRBV20-1 and TRBJ2-1, with no clear D. The CDR3 extends over 12 amino acids. CDR1 DFQATT and CDR2 SNEGSKA come from the germline V gene (reference sequence). Trimming left V 3 bases short and J 8 bases short, with 11 bases between. This chain's CDR3 is CSASTSGDEQFF. CDR3 nucleotide sequence: TGCAGTGCTAGTACTTCAGGCGATGAGCAGTTCTTC.

The V call is TRBV10-3, the J call TRBJ2-3; a weak D match, TRBD2 (6 bases). Trimming shortened V by 4 bases and J by 4 bases, and 9 bases separated the two germline ends. Germline CDR1 ENHRY, CDR2 SYGVKD. This CDR3 comprises 13 residues. The CDR3 bases are TGTGCCATCAGTGCCGCGGGGTCAGATACGCAGTATTTT. This encodes CAISAAGSDTQYF.

This clonotype came up a few times. This sequence joins TRBV20-1 and TRBJ2-5, with 7 bases identical to TRBD2. V was clipped by 6 bases and J by 5 bases; unmatched bases: 15. From germline, CDR1 is DFQATT and CDR2 SNEGSKA (reference sequence). The CDR3 is made up of 15 amino acids. The CDR3 here is CSANPLAGEGETQYF. CDR3 in DNA: TGCAGTGCGAACCCCCTGGCGGGAGAAGGGGAGACCCAGTACTTC.

This clonotype was observed a few times. V usage is TRBV27 and J usage is TRBJ2-5; D uncertain. Germline V CDR1 and CDR2: MNHEY, SMNVEV (reference sequence). CDR3 length: 13 residues. Trimming stripped 5 bases from V and 7 bases from J, with 14 bases between. As DNA, the CDR3 is TGTGCCAGCAGTCCCTTGGGCTACGGGACCCAGTACTTC. Translation: CASSPLGYGTQYF.

In its sample, this clonotype was seen a few times. The V call is TRBV20-1, the J call TRBJ2-7; 9 nucleotides match TRBD2. J gave up 2 bases and V 2 bases, and 4 bases lay outside the gene matches. The CDR3 contains 14 residues. Germline values: CDR1 DFQATT, CDR2 SNEGSKA (reference sequence). For the CDR3, the DNA is TGCAGTGCTAGACGGCTAGCGGGGACCTACGAGCAGTACTTC. As protein: CSARRLAGTYEQYF.

The V gene is TRBV27, the J gene TRBJ2-3; TRBD2 is a possible D gene (6 bases). Between the trimmed V and J ends, which lost 7 bases and 8 bases, there was a span of 10 bases. Germline V gives CDR1 MNHEY, CDR2 SMNVEV (reference sequence). The length of the CDR3 is 11 residues. CDR3: CASTLGGTQYF. CDR3 in DNA: TGTGCCAGCACCCTGGGGGGTACGCAGTATTTT.

Only a few counts were recorded for this clonotype. The chain uses TRBV10-3 and TRBJ2-7; TRBD2 agrees at 8 bases. This CDR3 region has 18 residues. Trimming cost V 2 bases and J 3 bases; bases outside gene matches: 15. Germline values: CDR1 ENHRY, CDR2 SYGVKD. The CDR3: CAISERPVAGPRVYEQYF. The DNA for the CDR3 is TGTGCCATCAGTGAGCGACCGGTAGCGGGACCTCGGGTCTACGAGCAGTACTTC.

The rearrangement uses TRBV7-2 and TRBJ1-4; 7 bases fit TRBD1. The germline V gene encodes CDR1 SGHTA and CDR2 FQGNSA. This CDR3 contains 14 residues. With 3 bases clipped from V and 5 bases from J, the junction kept 3 bases outside the gene matches. CDR3 in DNA: TGTGCCAGCAGCTTGGGGACAGTAAATGAAAAACTGTTTTTT. Protein: CASSLGTVNEKLFF.

The V call is TRBV15, the J call TRBJ2-3; D could derive from TRBD1 or TRBD2 (5 bases each). The CDR3 totals 16 residues. The V and J ends lost 1 base and 2 bases respectively, with 13 bases between them. CDR1 is LNHNV and CDR2 is YYDKDF in the germline V gene (reference sequence). DNA of the CDR3: TGTGCCACCAGCAGAGTCGGGGTAGGGGTCACAGATACGCAGTATTTT. Protein product: CATSRVGVGVTDTQYF.